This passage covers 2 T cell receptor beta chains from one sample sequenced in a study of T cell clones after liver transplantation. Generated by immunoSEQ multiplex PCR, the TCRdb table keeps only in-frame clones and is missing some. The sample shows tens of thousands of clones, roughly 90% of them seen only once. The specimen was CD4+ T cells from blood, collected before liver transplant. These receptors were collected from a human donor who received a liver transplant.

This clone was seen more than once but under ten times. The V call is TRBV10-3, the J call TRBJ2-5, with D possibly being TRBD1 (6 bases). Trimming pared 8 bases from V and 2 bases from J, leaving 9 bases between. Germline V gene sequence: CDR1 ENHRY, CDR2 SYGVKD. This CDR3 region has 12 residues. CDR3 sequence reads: CAISQGQETQYF. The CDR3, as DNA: TGTGCCATCTCTCAGGGGCAAGAGACCCAGTACTTC.

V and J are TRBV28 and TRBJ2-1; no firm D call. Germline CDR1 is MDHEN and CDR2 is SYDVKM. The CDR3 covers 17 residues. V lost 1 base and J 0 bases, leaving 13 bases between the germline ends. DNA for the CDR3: TGTGCCAGCAGTTTATTGGGCACTGGTAGCTCCTACAATGAGCAGTTCTTC. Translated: CASSLLGTGSSYNEQFF.